These T cell receptor beta chains were read from a single sample in a study of PD-1 blockade in classical Hodgkin lymphoma. Assay: immunoSEQ multiplex PCR; the TCRdb copy retains only in-frame clones and omits some. The data hold approximately 100,000 clones, with around 89% observed a single time. Here the sequenced sample was peripheral blood mononuclear cells (PBMCs), taken before the second cycle of nivolumab. These receptors were collected from a human donor with classical Hodgkin lymphoma. CDR3s include the opening cysteine and the closing phenylalanine or tryptophan. The order of the fields is V gene, clone size, J gene, D gene, CDR3 protein, CDR3 DNA. A D gene is named only where the DNA matches it firmly. The size of a clone is reported for some rows only, either as once, few or many, or as a class for expanded clones.

v_gene: TRBV11-3
abundance: -
j_gene: TRBJ2-2
d_gene: -
CDR3aa: CASSPGSLGGELFF
CDR3nt: TGTGCCAGCAGCCCCGGGTCCCTAGGCGGGGAGCTGTTTTTT

v_gene: TRBV2
abundance: -
j_gene: TRBJ2-3
d_gene: TRBD2
CDR3aa: CASSGGLAGSYDTQYF
CDR3nt: TGTGCCAGCAGTGGAGGACTAGCGGGAAGTTACGATACGCAGTATTTT

v_gene: TRBV5-4
abundance: -
j_gene: TRBJ1-2
d_gene: TRBD1
CDR3aa: CASSLGAGGEGYTF
CDR3nt: TGTGCCAGCAGCTTGGGGGCAGGGGGTGAGGGCTACACCTTC

v_gene: TRBV9
abundance: -
j_gene: TRBJ2-3
d_gene: -
CDR3aa: CASSVQGTDTQYF
CDR3nt: TGTGCCAGCAGCGTACAGGGCACAGATACGCAGTATTTT

v_gene: TRBV19
abundance: -
j_gene: TRBJ1-3
d_gene: -
CDR3aa: CASSVSSGNTIYF
CDR3nt: TGTGCCAGTAGTGTAAGCTCTGGAAACACCATATATTTT

v_gene: TRBV5-1
abundance: -
j_gene: TRBJ2-3
d_gene: TRBD2
CDR3aa: CASSPGTTRTDTQYF
CDR3nt: TGCGCCAGCAGCCCCGGGACTACCCGCACAGATACGCAGTATTTT

v_gene: TRBV9
abundance: -
j_gene: TRBJ1-2
d_gene: -
CDR3aa: CASSVAPGGYGYTF
CDR3nt: TGTGCCAGCAGCGTAGCACCCGGGGGCTATGGCTACACCTTC

v_gene: TRBV28
abundance: -
j_gene: TRBJ2-5
d_gene: TRBD2
CDR3aa: CASSLSGAGVTQYF
CDR3nt: TGTGCCAGCAGTTTAAGTGGTGCGGGAGTGACCCAGTACTTC

v_gene: TRBV6-1
abundance: -
j_gene: TRBJ1-5
d_gene: -
CDR3aa: CASSEWLRQLSSNQPQHF
CDR3nt: TGTGCCAGCAGTGAATGGTTGAGGCAGCTTAGTAGCAATCAGCCCCAGCATTTT

v_gene: TRBV30
abundance: few
j_gene: TRBJ2-1
d_gene: TRBD1
CDR3aa: CAWTGGVSYNEQFF
CDR3nt: TGTGCCTGGACAGGGGGCGTCTCCTACAATGAGCAGTTCTTC

v_gene: TRBV5-8
abundance: once
j_gene: TRBJ2-5
d_gene: TRBD1
CDR3aa: CASSKGQGLETQYF
CDR3nt: TGTGCCAGCAGCAAGGGACAGGGTCTAGAGACCCAGTACTTC

v_gene: TRBV6-5
abundance: -
j_gene: TRBJ1-3
d_gene: -
CDR3aa: CASSYGTASGNTIYF
CDR3nt: TGTGCCAGCAGTTACGGCACAGCCTCTGGAAACACCATATATTTT

v_gene: TRBV19
abundance: -
j_gene: TRBJ1-5
d_gene: -
CDR3aa: CASSISSALYSNQPQHF
CDR3nt: TGTGCCAGTAGTATTTCTTCGGCCCTATATAGCAATCAGCCCCAGCATTTT

v_gene: TRBV5-3
abundance: -
j_gene: TRBJ1-4
d_gene: TRBD1
CDR3aa: CARSQLDRSNYSTNEKLFF
CDR3nt: TGTGCCAGAAGCCAACTGGACAGGTCGAATTACTCAACTAATGAAAAACTGTTTTTT

v_gene: TRBV19
abundance: -
j_gene: TRBJ1-3
d_gene: TRBD1
CDR3aa: CTSGQGTSGNTIYF
CDR3nt: TGTACCAGTGGACAGGGAACGTCTGGAAACACCATATATTTT

v_gene: TRBV30
abundance: once
j_gene: TRBJ1-6
d_gene: -
CDR3aa: CASGVNQSPLHF
CDR3nt: TGTGCCTCAGGAGTGAACCAGTCACCCCTCCACTTT

v_gene: TRBV7-9
abundance: -
j_gene: TRBJ2-3
d_gene: -
CDR3aa: CASSLVGGAYAPDTQYF
CDR3nt: TGTGCCAGCAGCTTAGTTGGGGGGGCCTATGCGCCAGATACGCAGTATTTT

v_gene: TRBV27
abundance: -
j_gene: TRBJ2-3
d_gene: -
CDR3aa: CASSMDGNTQYF
CDR3nt: TGTGCCAGCAGTATGGACGGTAATACGCAGTATTTT

v_gene: TRBV4-3
abundance: -
j_gene: TRBJ1-2
d_gene: -
CDR3aa: CASSQAGEVYGYTF
CDR3nt: TGCGCCAGCAGCCAAGCGGGGGAGGTCTATGGCTACACCTTC

v_gene: TRBV6-1
abundance: -
j_gene: TRBJ2-5
d_gene: -
CDR3aa: CASINIPRETQYF
CDR3nt: TGTGCCAGCATAAATATCCCCCGTGAGACCCAGTACTTC

v_gene: TRBV12-5
abundance: -
j_gene: TRBJ2-7
d_gene: TRBD2
CDR3aa: CASGPGGVYEQYF
CDR3nt: TGTGCTAGTGGTCCCGGGGGGGTTTACGAGCAGTACTTC

v_gene: TRBV7-6
abundance: -
j_gene: TRBJ1-1
d_gene: TRBD1
CDR3aa: CASSSRTGRTTEAFF
CDR3nt: TGTGCCAGCAGCTCCCGGACAGGTCGAACCACTGAAGCTTTCTTT

v_gene: TRBV5-1
abundance: -
j_gene: TRBJ2-5
d_gene: -
CDR3aa: CASSLAQNQETQYF
CDR3nt: TGCGCCAGCAGCTTGGCCCAGAATCAAGAGACCCAGTACTTC

v_gene: TRBV19
abundance: -
j_gene: TRBJ1-1
d_gene: TRBD1
CDR3aa: CASSIIGTGNTEAFF
CDR3nt: TGTGCCAGTAGTATAATCGGGACAGGGAACACTGAAGCTTTCTTT

v_gene: TRBV29-1
abundance: -
j_gene: TRBJ1-2
d_gene: -
CDR3aa: CSVPGSLYGYTF
CDR3nt: TGCAGCGTTCCCGGGAGTTTATATGGCTACACCTTC

v_gene: TRBV7-9
abundance: few
j_gene: TRBJ1-5
d_gene: TRBD1
CDR3aa: CASSSDRGEPYSNQPQHF
CDR3nt: TGTGCCAGCAGCTCGGACAGGGGCGAACCTTATAGCAATCAGCCCCAGCATTTT

v_gene: TRBV6-6
abundance: -
j_gene: TRBJ1-2
d_gene: -
CDR3aa: CASSSGRHTPPGYTF
CDR3nt: TGTGCCAGCAGTAGCGGACGGCACACACCTCCCGGCTACACCTTC

v_gene: TRBV7-2
abundance: -
j_gene: TRBJ1-1
d_gene: -
CDR3aa: CASSFNRDIEAFF
CDR3nt: TGTGCCAGCAGCTTCAACAGGGATATTGAAGCTTTCTTT

v_gene: TRBV28
abundance: -
j_gene: TRBJ2-1
d_gene: TRBD2
CDR3aa: CASRGGLSDEQFF
CDR3nt: TGTGCCAGTCGGGGGGGCCTTTCGGATGAGCAGTTCTTC

v_gene: TRBV13
abundance: -
j_gene: TRBJ2-3
d_gene: TRBD2
CDR3aa: CASSPSAERGVADTQYF
CDR3nt: TGTGCCAGCAGCCCCTCGGCCGAGCGGGGGGTAGCGGATACGCAGTATTTT

v_gene: TRBV7-2
abundance: -
j_gene: TRBJ2-6
d_gene: TRBD1
CDR3aa: CASRADRAGANVLTF
CDR3nt: TGTGCCAGCAGAGCAGACAGGGCTGGGGCCAACGTCCTGACTTTC

v_gene: TRBV5-6
abundance: few
j_gene: TRBJ2-7
d_gene: -
CDR3aa: CASSLVRNYEQYF
CDR3nt: TGTGCCAGCAGCTTGGTGAGGAACTACGAGCAGTACTTC

v_gene: TRBV7-6
abundance: -
j_gene: TRBJ2-7
d_gene: TRBD2
CDR3aa: CASSPGGTSGYEQYF
CDR3nt: TGTGCCAGCAGCCCAGGGGGGACTAGCGGTTACGAGCAGTACTTC

v_gene: TRBV5-6
abundance: -
j_gene: TRBJ2-6
d_gene: -
CDR3aa: CASSFGGTSSGANVLTF
CDR3nt: TGTGCCAGCAGCTTTGGCGGTACGAGCTCTGGGGCCAACGTCCTGACTTTC

v_gene: TRBV18
abundance: -
j_gene: TRBJ1-4
d_gene: TRBD1
CDR3aa: CASSPGQGAEKLFF
CDR3nt: TGTGCCAGCTCACCGGGACAGGGGGCTGAAAAACTGTTTTTT

v_gene: TRBV9
abundance: -
j_gene: TRBJ2-3
d_gene: -
CDR3aa: CASSSTGSEGTDTQYF
CDR3nt: TGTGCCAGCAGCTCCACAGGGAGTGAGGGCACAGATACGCAGTATTTT

v_gene: TRBV7-2
abundance: -
j_gene: TRBJ2-1
d_gene: -
CDR3aa: CASSPTNNEQFF
CDR3nt: TGTGCCAGCAGCCCTACCAACAATGAGCAGTTCTTC

v_gene: TRBV9
abundance: -
j_gene: TRBJ2-7
d_gene: -
CDR3aa: CASSVAGSYEQYF
CDR3nt: TGTGCCAGCAGCGTAGCAGGCTCCTACGAGCAGTACTTC

v_gene: TRBV2
abundance: -
j_gene: TRBJ1-1
d_gene: -
CDR3aa: CASNDNRVKSEAFF
CDR3nt: TGTGCCAGCAATGATAACAGGGTGAAATCTGAAGCTTTCTTT

v_gene: TRBV18
abundance: -
j_gene: TRBJ2-3
d_gene: TRBD2
CDR3aa: CASSPPSGTRRGTDTQYF
CDR3nt: TGTGCCAGCTCACCACCTTCCGGGACTAGGCGGGGCACAGATACGCAGTATTTT

v_gene: TRBV27
abundance: -
j_gene: TRBJ1-2
d_gene: -
CDR3aa: CASSWDPGGYGYTF
CDR3nt: TGTGCCAGCAGTTGGGACCCCGGTGGGTATGGCTACACCTTC

v_gene: TRBV7-8
abundance: -
j_gene: TRBJ1-6
d_gene: -
CDR3aa: CASSLRRQNNSPLHF
CDR3nt: TGTGCCAGCAGCTTACGGCGGCAGAATAATTCACCCCTCCACTTT

v_gene: TRBV23-1
abundance: few
j_gene: TRBJ1-5
d_gene: -
CDR3aa: CASTATGGGNQPQHF
CDR3nt: TGCGCCAGCACCGCGACAGGAGGTGGGAATCAGCCCCAGCATTTT

v_gene: TRBV11-2
abundance: -
j_gene: TRBJ1-1
d_gene: TRBD1
CDR3aa: CASSRGEGAMSNTEAFF
CDR3nt: TGTGCCAGCAGCCGCGGTGAGGGGGCTATGAGTAACACTGAAGCTTTCTTT

v_gene: TRBV18
abundance: -
j_gene: TRBJ2-2
d_gene: -
CDR3aa: CASSPSGLTGELFF
CDR3nt: TGTGCCAGCTCACCGTCCGGGTTGACTGGGGAGCTGTTTTTT

v_gene: TRBV29-1
abundance: -
j_gene: TRBJ2-2
d_gene: -
CDR3aa: CSVEAGTPNTGELFF
CDR3nt: TGCAGCGTTGAAGCGGGAACCCCGAACACCGGGGAGCTGTTTTTT

v_gene: TRBV4-3
abundance: -
j_gene: TRBJ2-2
d_gene: -
CDR3aa: CASSQDLGWATGELFF
CDR3nt: TGCGCCAGCAGCCAAGATCTCGGGTGGGCCACCGGGGAGCTGTTTTTT

v_gene: TRBV5-1
abundance: -
j_gene: TRBJ1-1
d_gene: -
CDR3aa: CASSFGRAPLLNTEAFF
CDR3nt: TGCGCCAGCAGCTTCGGTCGCGCCCCACTATTGAACACTGAAGCTTTCTTT

v_gene: TRBV7-9
abundance: -
j_gene: TRBJ2-4
d_gene: -
CDR3aa: CASSQRGESSGIQYF
CDR3nt: TGTGCCAGCAGTCAAAGAGGGGAATCCTCGGGCATTCAGTACTTC

v_gene: TRBV25-1
abundance: -
j_gene: TRBJ1-2
d_gene: -
CDR3aa: CASSNNVYYGYTF
CDR3nt: TGTGCCAGCAGTAATAACGTCTACTATGGCTACACCTTC

v_gene: TRBV7-8
abundance: few
j_gene: TRBJ2-1
d_gene: -
CDR3aa: CASSLAGGSPFNEQFF
CDR3nt: TGTGCCAGCAGCTTAGCAGGGGGGTCCCCCTTCAATGAGCAGTTCTTC

v_gene: TRBV25-1
abundance: few
j_gene: TRBJ2-4
d_gene: -
CDR3aa: CASSGQIAKNIQYF
CDR3nt: TGTGCCAGCAGTGGGCAGATAGCCAAAAACATTCAGTACTTC

v_gene: TRBV7-2
abundance: -
j_gene: TRBJ2-7
d_gene: -
CDR3aa: CASSLDHYEQYF
CDR3nt: TGTGCCAGCAGCTTAGATCACTACGAGCAGTACTTC

v_gene: TRBV29-1
abundance: -
j_gene: TRBJ1-5
d_gene: -
CDR3aa: CSVVSGVGNQPQHF
CDR3nt: TGCAGCGTTGTCTCAGGGGTGGGCAATCAGCCCCAGCATTTT

v_gene: TRBV5-5
abundance: -
j_gene: TRBJ2-7
d_gene: -
CDR3aa: CASSLGGQGNEQYF
CDR3nt: TGTGCCAGCAGCTTGGGGGGGCAGGGGAACGAGCAGTACTTC

v_gene: TRBV15
abundance: -
j_gene: TRBJ1-3
d_gene: -
CDR3aa: CATSWRGHNSGNTIYF
CDR3nt: TGTGCCACCAGCTGGAGGGGACATAACTCTGGAAACACCATATATTTT

v_gene: TRBV4-2
abundance: -
j_gene: TRBJ1-1
d_gene: -
CDR3aa: CASSQDLLAGPKKREAFF
CDR3nt: TGTGCCAGCAGCCAAGATCTGCTGGCAGGGCCTAAAAAGAGAGAAGCTTTCTTT

v_gene: TRBV18
abundance: -
j_gene: TRBJ1-5
d_gene: -
CDR3aa: CASSGTGKKSGNQPQHF
CDR3nt: TGTGCCAGCTCAGGTACAGGGAAGAAGTCGGGCAATCAGCCCCAGCATTTT

v_gene: TRBV27
abundance: -
j_gene: TRBJ2-2
d_gene: TRBD1
CDR3aa: CASSLSGQANTGELFF
CDR3nt: TGTGCCAGCAGTCTCTCGGGACAGGCAAACACCGGGGAGCTGTTTTTT

v_gene: TRBV30
abundance: once
j_gene: TRBJ2-7
d_gene: -
CDR3aa: CAWSGPATYEQYF
CDR3nt: TGTGCCTGGAGTGGGCCGGCGACCTACGAGCAGTACTTC